This TCR beta chain came from a study of blood T cell repertoires in COVID-19. Under the authors' procedure: Counts of nucleated cells, estimated from reference gene primer amplification, were obtained. Generated by immunoSEQ multiplex PCR, the TCRdb table keeps only in-frame clones and is missing some. V, J and clone size are those of that table, while D and trimming were read from the DNA. The data hold approximately 130,000 clones, with over 65% observed a single time. V lost 5 bases and J lost 3; bases outside the gene matches: 4. Looked up from germline, CDR1 is LGHNT and CDR2 is FRNRAP. The CDR3 is made up of 14 amino acids.

Sequencing was carried out using peripheral blood. The chain joins TRBV12-5 to TRBJ2-5, with 9 bases matching TRBD2. The TCR sequence derives from a man aged 60 to 69 with acute or convalescent COVID-19. CDR3: CASGTLAGEETQYF. CDR3 nucleotides: TGTGCTAGTGGTACCTTAGCGGGAGAAGAGACCCAGTACTTC. The complete variable domain, with remaining parts taken from reference TRBV12-5 and TRBJ2-5, reads DARVTQTPRHKVTEMGQEVTMRCQPILGHNTVFWYRQTMMQGLELLAYFRNRAPLDDSGMPKDRFSAEMPDATLATLKIQPSEPRDSAVYFCASGTLAGEETQYFGPGTRLLVL.